The clone carrying this TCR beta chain was picked up one time. These data originate in a study of T cell changes during pregnancy in multiple sclerosis. TCRdb's copy holds only in-frame clones and misses some; the assay was immunoSEQ multiplex PCR. The repertoire includes about 49,000 clones, around 89% of them detected once, and around 5% sits in the top ten. This sample comprised peripheral blood, obtained after pregnancy. This sequence was found in a female donor in good health, enrolled as a control in a pregnancy study.

The chain's CDR3 is CASSLAGHYEQYF. The DNA of the CDR3 is TGTGCCAGCAGTTTAGCAGGGCACTACGAGCAGTACTTC. This chain uses TRBV27 with TRBJ2-7; D perhaps matches TRBD1 (5 bases). This CDR3 region has 13 residues. Trimming left V 2 bases short and J 3 bases short, with 8 bases between. The V gene's germline CDR1 is MNHEY and CDR2 SMNVEV (reference sequence).